The clone carrying this TCR beta chain was seen ten or more times. CDR3 length: 15 residues. Looked up from germline, CDR1 is DFQATT and CDR2 is SNEGSKA (reference sequence). V lost 3 bases to trimming and J lost 1 base; unmatched junction nucleotides: 8. The data stem from a study of T cells in Graves' hyperthyroidism and ophthalmopathy. Disease duration under 2 months; hyperthyroidism patients were aged 18 to 65. Patients were excluded because of uncontrolled infection, other autoimmune disease, pregnancy or lactation. Initially, at the first diagnosis of hyperthyroidism and before any ophthalmopathy symptoms, blood was sampled. Amplification targeted TCR beta CDR3 regions from RNA transcripts. When the TCR CDR3 underwent first-round RT-PCR, the HTBI primer set was used. Using its own MiXCR run on the multiplex PCR reads, TCRdb lists one record per CDR3 protein. The sample has roughly 250,000 distinct CDR3 sequences; more than 12% are singletons.

This sequence was found in a woman aged 40 to 55 with Graves' hyperthyroidism that later progressed to Graves' ophthalmopathy. Material: blood. The genes are TRBV20-1 and TRBJ1-2, with 7 bases that match TRBD1. CDR3 nucleotide sequence: TGCAGTGCTAGCACCGGGACAGATTTTAACTATGGCTACACCTTC. Translated, it gives CSASTGTDFNYGYTF.